This TCR beta chain was documented in a study of identical twins. The table lists this clonotype with many counts. The CDR3 sequence is 15 residues long. The V segment lost 4 bases and the J segment 4 bases; nucleotides outside the gene matches: 7. Germline-derived CDR1 and CDR2 are SGHDT and YYEEEE. TCRdb re-derived calls from the 5' RACE reads in MiXCR, one entry per CDR3 protein. The sample comprises 200,000 to 250,000 distinct CDR3 sequences, roughly 7.5% of which are singletons, and 1.9% rests with the top ten. The same sample was also used in a study of yellow fever vaccine responses in identical twins.

The V gene is TRBV5-6, the J gene TRBJ2-1, with 8 nucleotides matching TRBD1. The sequenced material came from memory (CD45RO+) T cells sorted from blood. This clonotype originated in a woman aged 18-30 years in good health. The CDR3 DNA sequence: TGTGCCAGCAGCCAGGACAGGGCCCTTTACAATGAGCAGTTCTTC. Translation: CASSQDRALYNEQFF.